Below, one TCR beta chain is given with its context. The antigen is undetermined. This entry comes from a study of T cells in localized non-small cell lung cancer. General study results and limits: The study sequenced only one region of the tumor. As a result, intratumor heterogeneity could not be excluded and remains possible.

Data came from immunoSEQ multiplex PCR; TCRdb stores just in-frame clones and leaves some out. The sample shows 25,000 to 35,000 clones, about four fifths of them seen only once. From germline, CDR1 is SGHNT and CDR2 YENEEA. V gave up 5 bases and J gave up 1 base, with 11 bases separating them. CDR3 size: 15 residues. The rearrangement joins TRBV11-3 to TRBJ2-2; the D call may be TRBD1 or TRBD2 (5 bases each). The TCR comes from a male donor older than 55 with stage III squamous cell lung carcinoma. This specimen was peripheral blood, taken before any cancer treatment. CDR3 loop: CASSLGTLNTGELFF. CDR3 sequence (DNA): TGTGCCAGCAGCCTGGGGACGCTGAACACCGGGGAGCTGTTTTTT.